This T cell receptor beta chain was profiled in a study of lymphopenia after photon versus proton radiotherapy. Study-level results: Post-nadir diversity loss with photons came from oligoclonal expansion, particularly CD8+ Temra cells. Proton therapy kept repertoires fairly stable, unlike photons, which gained effector/memory cells.

Method: immunoSEQ multiplex PCR; TCRdb's copy keeps in-frame clones and lacks some. The table records approximately 65,000 clones, about nine tenths of them present only once. The length of the CDR3 is 15 residues. J gave up 4 bases and V 5 bases, and 5 bases lay outside the gene matches. Germline assignment: CDR1 SGHTA and CDR2 FQGNSA. About this clone: Antigen unknown.

The chain combines TRBV7-2 with TRBJ1-4; 9 positions agree with TRBD1. The starting material was peripheral blood, obtained from a patient treated with proton-based radiotherapy. The clonotype was recovered from a man of 80 years or more with esophageal cancer. Written as DNA, the CDR3 is TGTGCCAGCAGCCCACTGACAGGGGGTAATGAAAAACTGTTTTTT. Encoded protein: CASSPLTGGNEKLFF.